Presented here are 23 T cell receptor beta chains from one specimen sequenced in a study of blood T cell repertoires in COVID-19. Sequencing used immunoSEQ multiplex PCR; TCRdb keeps in-frame clones, though not all of them. The sample shows approximately 280,000 clones, around 90% of them seen only once. Sequencing used peripheral blood. These receptors were collected from a man between 18 and 35 years old with active or convalescent COVID-19.

This clone was counted only a few times. The V gene is TRBV5-1, the J gene TRBJ2-5; D perhaps matches TRBD2 (6 bases). With 4 bases removed from V and 7 bases from J, the gap between germline ends came to 23 bases. Per the germline V gene, CDR1 is SGHRS and CDR2 is YFSETQ. The CDR3 has 16 amino acids. The CDR3, as DNA: TGCGCCAGCAGCCGAGGGTCCGGGAGCCGGGCTGCGACCCAGTACTTC. It yields the protein CASSRGSGSRAATQYF.

This chain connects TRBV19 to TRBJ2-3; 11 bases align to TRBD2. V gave up 5 bases and J gave up 0 bases; unmatched junction bases: 1. This CDR3 is 15 amino acids long. Germline CDR1 reads LNHDA; CDR2 reads SQIVND (reference sequence). The CDR3 here is CASSVAGGSTDTQYF. The CDR3 coding sequence is TGTGCCAGTAGTGTAGCGGGGGGGAGCACAGATACGCAGTATTTT.

J is TRBJ2-3 and V is TRBV27; TRBD1 agrees at 10 bases. Trimming at V came to 6 bases and at J to 4 bases, leaving 10 bases not matched to a gene. The CDR3 covers 16 residues. The V gene's germline CDR1 is MNHEY and CDR2 SMNVEV (reference sequence). The CDR3 region has the DNA TGTGCCAGCAGCCTAACCGGGACAGGGGTCCCAGATACGCAGTATTTT. Translated, it gives CASSLTGTGVPDTQYF.

The V and J genes are TRBV2 and TRBJ2-5; 8 bases match TRBD1. With V trimmed by 6 bases and J by 2 bases, 5 bases remained unmatched. The CDR3 spans 14 residues. The germline V gene has CDR1 SNHLY and CDR2 FYNNEI. CDR3 sequence reads: CASRGTGGQETQYF. The CDR3 DNA reads as TGTGCCAGCAGAGGGACAGGAGGACAAGAGACCCAGTACTTC.

The chain couples TRBV7-3 to TRBJ2-2, with D perhaps matching TRBD1 (6 bases). V was shortened by 1 base and J by 6 bases, with 12 bases between the two germline ends. Germline CDR1 is SGHTA and CDR2 is FQGTGA. This CDR3 has 15 amino acids. The CDR3 spells CASSLNRVSSGELFF. The CDR3 DNA sequence: TGTGCCAGCAGCTTAAACAGGGTGTCTTCCGGGGAGCTGTTTTTT.

J is TRBJ1-2 and V is TRBV28; 9 bases line up with TRBD1. CDR3 length: 13 amino acids. Germline loops: CDR1 MDHEN, CDR2 SYDVKM. V shed 2 bases and J 5 bases; nucleotides not matched to a gene: 0. For the CDR3, the DNA is TGTGCCAGCAGTTTAGGACAGGGGTATGGCTACACCTTC. Translation: CASSLGQGYGYTF.

The CDR3 here is CASSATGGQDEQYF. In DNA, the CDR3 is TGTGCCAGCAGCGCCACAGGGGGTCAAGACGAGCAGTACTTC. V and J are TRBV9 and TRBJ2-7; 8 bases match TRBD1. The V and J ends lost 3 bases and 5 bases, in that order; junction bases with no gene match: 7. Germline loops: CDR1 SGDLS, CDR2 YYNGEE. The CDR3 runs to 14 residues. The full variable domain, its missing parts supplied by reference TRBV9 and TRBJ2-7, is DSGVTQTPKHLITATGQRVTLRCSPRSGDLSVYWYQQSLDQGLQFLIQYYNGEERAKGNILERFSAQQFPDLHSELNLSSLELGDSALYFCASSATGGQDEQYFGPGTRLTVT.

The J gene is TRBJ1-1, the V gene TRBV11-2; the match to TRBD1 covers 7 bases. The V segment lost 5 bases and the J segment 7 bases; nucleotides outside the gene matches: 4. CDR3 length: 12 residues. The V gene's germline CDR1 is SGHAT and CDR2 FQNNGV. CDR3 residues: CASSPRTGEAFF. Written as DNA, the CDR3 is TGTGCCAGCAGCCCCCGGACAGGTGAAGCTTTCTTT.

V and J are TRBV11-2 and TRBJ2-7; 8 bases align to TRBD1. This CDR3 is built from 13 residues. The V gene's germline CDR1 is SGHAT and CDR2 FQNNGV. J gave up 7 bases and V 2 bases, and 4 bases lay outside the gene matches. The CDR3 sequence: CASSLSGQGEQYF. Here the CDR3 DNA reads TGTGCCAGCAGCTTAAGCGGACAGGGAGAGCAGTACTTC.

The rearrangement joins TRBV5-6 to TRBJ1-4, with D tentatively TRBD1 (5 bases). The V gene lost 7 bases and the J gene lost 14 bases, with 21 bases spanning the gap. Germline V CDR1 and CDR2: SGHDT, YYEEEE. There are 13 residues in the CDR3. The CDR3 protein is CASSLQQAPFLFF. In DNA, the CDR3 is TGTGCCAGCTCACTTCAACAGGCACCCTTCCTGTTTTTT. The full variable domain, in which reference TRBV5-6 and TRBJ1-4 provide the parts outside the CDR3, is DAGVTQSPTHLIKTRGQQVTLRCSPKSGHDTVSWYQQALGQGPQFIFQYYEEEERQRGNFPDRFSGHQFPNYSSELNVNALLLGDSALYLCASSLQQAPFLFFGSGTQLSVL.

This clone was seen a few times. Here the CDR3 DNA reads TGTGCCAGCAGCCCGACCCAAAGGAGTGGCTACACCTTC. Amino acid sequence: CASSPTQRSGYTF. The chain recombines TRBV7-2 with TRBJ1-2; D is ambiguous. Germline values: CDR1 SGHTA, CDR2 FQGNSA. There are 13 residues in the CDR3. V gave up 5 bases and J gave up 7 bases, with 14 bases separating them.

The chain couples TRBV29-1 to TRBJ2-7; TRBD1 matches at 7 bases. The trim removed 1 base at V and 2 bases at J, leaving 8 bases unmatched. The V gene's germline CDR1 is SQVTM and CDR2 ANQGSEA. The CDR3 runs to 15 residues. CDR3 sequence reads: CSVEVPPGGTYEQYF. CDR3 in DNA: TGCAGCGTTGAAGTACCCCCAGGGGGTACCTACGAGCAGTACTTC.

CDR3 nucleotide sequence: TGTGCCAGCAGTGAGCGGACAGAACCCTATTCACCCCTCCACTTT. Protein product: CASSERTEPYSPLHF. The genes are TRBV6-1 and TRBJ1-6, with D possibly matching TRBD1 (6 bases). CDR3 length: 15 amino acids. Germline lookup yields CDR1 MNHNS and CDR2 SASEGT. V dropped 3 bases and J dropped 8 bases, with 14 bases sitting between them.

This chain's CDR3 is CASMREGVPGELFF. The CDR3 DNA follows: TGTGCCAGCATGCGCGAGGGGGTCCCCGGGGAGCTGTTTTTT. The rearrangement links TRBV11-2 to TRBJ2-2; weak D call: TRBD1 (6 bases). Germline V lookup: CDR1 SGHAT, CDR2 FQNNGV. This CDR3 has 14 residues. Trimming took off 7 bases at V and 6 bases at J, with 15 bases between the two ends.

The chain combines TRBV5-1 with TRBJ1-1, with 7 bases identical to TRBD1. J was trimmed by 1 base and V by 6 bases; bases with no gene match: 3. The CDR3 covers 13 residues. CDR1 is SGHRS and CDR2 is YFSETQ in the germline V gene. This CDR3 reads CASKAGGNTEAFF. In DNA, the CDR3 is TGCGCCAGCAAGGCAGGGGGGAACACTGAAGCTTTCTTT.

This chain joins TRBV7-2 and TRBJ1-4; D not certain. Germline V gene lookup returns CDR1 SGHTA and CDR2 FQGNSA. This CDR3 spans 15 amino acids. V lost 1 base to trimming and J lost 5 bases, with 11 bases between them. This CDR3 is CASSLGSSMNEKLFF. The CDR3, as DNA: TGTGCCAGCAGCTTAGGTAGCTCCATGAATGAAAAACTGTTTTTT.

The rearrangement links TRBV6-6 to TRBJ1-6; TRBD1 is a possible D gene (6 bases). V shed 7 bases and J shed 10 bases, with 17 bases lying between them. CDR1 MNHNY and CDR2 SVGAGI come from the germline V gene (reference sequence). CDR3 size: 14 residues. CDR3 amino acids: CASTTGSPGSPLHF. CDR3 in DNA: TGTGCCAGCACTACAGGGTCCCCGGGGTCACCCCTCCACTTT.

A note on this clone: This CDR3 is also generated by other DNA sequences in the sample. The chain recombines TRBV19 with TRBJ1-1; D not resolved. The CDR3 is 14 residues long. The germline gives CDR1 LNHDA, CDR2 SQIVND (reference sequence). V dropped 1 base and J dropped 1 base, with 7 bases sitting between them. The CDR3 sequence: CASSIGAGNTEAFF. In nucleotides, the CDR3 is TGTGCCAGTAGTATAGGGGCAGGGAACACTGAAGCTTTCTTT.

V usage is TRBV6-2 or TRBV6-3 and J usage is TRBJ2-7; 11 bases fit TRBD1. This CDR3 has 16 amino acids. Germline loops: CDR1 MNHEY, CDR2 SVGEGT. The ends lost 7 bases at V and 5 bases at J; junction bases unmatched: 13. The CDR3 loop is CASTPARGQGAHEQYF. CDR3 DNA: TGTGCCAGCACCCCAGCGCGCGGACAGGGGGCCCACGAGCAGTACTTC.

Concerning this clone itself: Different DNA sequences within this sample yield the same CDR3. CDR3 region: CASSILGQGYEQYF. CDR3 nucleotide sequence: TGTGCCAGTAGTATTCTAGGACAGGGCTACGAGCAGTACTTC. The chain employs TRBV19 and TRBJ2-7, with 8 nucleotides matching TRBD1. Germline V gene data show CDR1 as LNHDA and CDR2 as SQIVND (reference sequence). This CDR3 has 14 amino acids. The V segment lost 3 bases and the J segment 3 bases; nucleotides outside the gene matches: 4.

The rearrangement uses TRBV18 and TRBJ1-6; 8 bases fit TRBD1. CDR3 length: 15 amino acids. Trimming cost V 5 bases and J 8 bases; bases outside gene matches: 8. Looked up from germline, CDR1 is KGHSH and CDR2 is LQKENI. The CDR3 DNA is TGTGCCAGCTCATTATCGGACAGGGTCTATTCACCCCTCCACTTT. Protein product: CASSLSDRVYSPLHF.

This chain links TRBV3-1 (or the pseudogene TRBV3-2) with TRBJ2-3; the D gene is possibly TRBD2 (5 bases). CDR3 length: 15 amino acids. Trimming removed 1 base at V and 0 bases at J, with 8 bases between. The germline V gene has CDR1 LGHDT and CDR2 YNNKEL (reference sequence). CDR3: CASSQGGQSTDTQYF. In DNA, the CDR3 is TGTGCCAGCAGCCAAGGCGGGCAAAGCACAGATACGCAGTATTTT.

Here the CDR3 reads CASTPSPRDRGRKGYTF. DNA for the CDR3: TGTGCCAGCACCCCCTCGCCCCGGGACAGGGGGCGCAAGGGCTACACCTTC. V and J are TRBV6-2 or TRBV6-3 and TRBJ1-2, with 12 bases that match TRBD1. Trimming removed 7 bases from V and 8 bases from J; junction bases left unmatched: 17. Germline values: CDR1 MNHEY, CDR2 SVGEGT. The CDR3 has 17 residues.